The 20 T cell receptor beta chains below come from one sample, sequenced in a study of shared clonotypes between healthy human individuals. Profiled with immunoSEQ multiplex PCR; TCRdb holds only in-frame clones, not every one. The sample shows about 2.3 million clones, 92% of them seen only once. Sequencing was carried out using naive CD4+ T cells from PBMCs. Stated subset: CD45RA+ positively selected. The origin of the receptors is a man younger than 35 in good health. Some clones in this sample may be carry-over from other donors' samples.

The gene calls are TRBV5-4 and TRBJ1-2; possibly TRBD1 for D (6 bases). The V and J ends lost 4 bases and 5 bases respectively, with 12 bases between them. This CDR3 region has 13 residues. In germline, CDR1 is SGHNT, CDR2 YYREEE (reference sequence). The CDR3: CASSQGTTYGYTF. The CDR3 coding sequence is TGTGCCAGCAGCCAGGGGACAACTTATGGCTACACCTTC. Combining the CDR3 with reference TRBV5-4 and TRBJ1-2 gives the whole variable domain ETGVTQSPTHLIKTRGQQVTLRCSSQSGHNTVSWYQQALGQGPQFIFQYYREEENGRGNFPPRFSGLQFPNYSSELNVNALELDDSALYLCASSQGTTYGYTFGSGTRLTVV.

As regards this clone: Within the sample, other DNA sequences also encode this same CDR3. The chain couples TRBV28 to TRBJ1-5; D may be TRBD1 (6 bases). Germline V CDR1 and CDR2: MDHEN, SYDVKM. The V and J ends lost 6 bases and 3 bases respectively, with 12 bases between them. This CDR3 has 14 residues. CDR3 amino acids: CASSPDRPNQPQHF. CDR3 nucleotide sequence: TGTGCCAGCAGCCCCGACAGGCCCAATCAGCCCCAGCATTTT.

The chain has TRBV27 and TRBJ2-5; 10 positions agree with TRBD2. The CDR3 runs 16 residues. Unmatched junction bases numbered 8, after V lost 5 bases and J lost 2 bases. CDR1 and CDR2 from the germline V gene are MNHEY and SMNVEV (reference sequence). The CDR3 DNA reads TGTGCCAGCAGTACCCGAGGTAGCGGGAGGCAAGAGACCCAGTACTTC. This codes for CASSTRGSGRQETQYF.

This chain links TRBV6-1 with TRBJ1-1; D may be TRBD1 (6 bases). Germline V lookup: CDR1 MNHNS, CDR2 SASEGT. Trimming took 2 bases from V and 11 from J, leaving 15 bases between them. CDR3 size: 13 residues. The chain's CDR3 is CASSEWQGQGAFF. CDR3 nucleotides: TGTGCCAGCAGTGAATGGCAGGGGCAGGGGGCTTTCTTT.

The J gene is TRBJ2-4, the V gene TRBV5-1, with TRBD1 matching 11 bases. CDR3 length: 15 residues. With 4 bases clipped from V and 5 bases from J, the junction kept 5 bases outside the gene matches. Germline values: CDR1 SGHRS, CDR2 YFSETQ. The CDR3 sequence is CASSDGTGGQNIQYF. The CDR3 DNA follows: TGCGCCAGCAGCGACGGGACAGGGGGACAAAACATTCAGTACTTC.

V usage is TRBV5-3 and J usage is TRBJ2-5, with D possibly being TRBD1 (6 bases). TRBV5-3 is an ORF, and what it does is uncertain. The CDR3 sequence is 15 residues long. The V gene lost 4 bases and the J gene lost 2 bases, with 15 bases spanning the gap. The CDR3 loop is CARSQERDKQETQYF. CDR3 in DNA: TGTGCCAGAAGCCAAGAACGGGACAAACAAGAGACCCAGTACTTC.

The chain couples TRBV14 to TRBJ1-3; D gene ambiguous. Trimming took off 1 base at V and 7 bases at J, with 8 bases between the two ends. Germline V gives CDR1 SGHDN, CDR2 FVKESK. The CDR3 consists of 13 residues. The CDR3 region has the DNA TGTGCCAGCAGCCAAGGACTCTGGAACACCATATATTTT. It specifies CASSQGLWNTIYF.

The chain uses TRBV29-1 and TRBJ1-1, with D hard to call. Trimming cost V 6 bases and J 5 bases, with 10 bases left between them. CDR1 is SQVTM and CDR2 is ANQGSEA in the germline V gene. CDR3 size: 11 residues. In DNA, the CDR3 is TGCAGCGTCGCCCAGGATACTGAAGCTTTCTTT. Its protein product is CSVAQDTEAFF.

This chain links TRBV11-2 with TRBJ2-7; no clear D gene. The CDR3 loop spans 15 amino acids. Deletions cut 3 bases from V and 2 bases from J, with 14 bases between. CDR1 is SGHAT and CDR2 is FQNNGV in the germline V gene. The CDR3 sequence is CASSFDRSSTYEQYF. The CDR3 coding sequence is TGTGCCAGCAGCTTCGATAGGTCCTCCACCTACGAGCAGTACTTC.

This rearrangement joins TRBV18 to TRBJ2-5; 13 positions match TRBD2. The CDR3 length is 16 residues. Germline assignment: CDR1 KGHSH and CDR2 LQKENI. V lost 3 bases, J lost 0 bases, and 1 base stayed unmatched. CDR3 residues: CASSPGLAGNQETQYF. The DNA for the CDR3 is TGTGCCAGCTCACCGGGACTAGCGGGGAACCAAGAGACCCAGTACTTC.

The chain links TRBV19 to TRBJ2-3, with D maybe TRBD1 (6 bases). The germline V gene has CDR1 LNHDA and CDR2 SQIVND (reference sequence). With 9 bases removed from V and 0 bases from J, the gap between germline ends came to 13 bases. The CDR3 totals 14 residues. DNA of the CDR3: TGTGCCAGCACAGGGACCACTAGCACAGATACGCAGTATTTT. Its translation: CASTGTTSTDTQYF.

This clone turned up a few times. The chain links TRBV15 to TRBJ1-4; D is ambiguous. The CDR3 consists of 13 residues. V was cut by 0 bases and J by 13 bases, with 12 bases left in between. The V gene's germline CDR1 is LNHNV and CDR2 YYDKDF (reference sequence). CDR3 nucleotides: TGTGCCACCAGCAGAGATAGGACTCAGCGACTGTTTTTT. Residues: CATSRDRTQRLFF.

The chain joins TRBV6-5 to TRBJ1-1, with 9 bases lining up with TRBD1. The germline V gene has CDR1 MNHEY and CDR2 SVGAGI. This CDR3 is 15 amino acids long. The ends lost 4 bases at V and 10 bases at J; junction bases unmatched: 13. CDR3 protein: CASSLFPGTGRRAFF. CDR3 sequence (DNA): TGTGCCAGCAGTTTATTCCCCGGGACAGGGCGTCGAGCTTTCTTT.

This sequence joins TRBV5-1 and TRBJ2-1; 12 nucleotides agree with TRBD2. The CDR3 covers 16 residues. CDR1 and CDR2 (germline): SGHRS, YFSETQ. The V segment lost 3 bases and the J segment 6 bases; nucleotides outside the gene matches: 7. Written as DNA, the CDR3 is TGCGCCAGCAGCTCCTCACTAGCGGGAGGCCGCAATGAGCAGTTCTTC. Its protein product is CASSSSLAGGRNEQFF.

This chain links TRBV9 with TRBJ2-2; no definite D call. The CDR3 has 13 residues. Trimming took off 0 bases at V and 4 bases at J, with 4 bases between the two ends. Germline CDR1 reads SGDLS; CDR2 reads YYNGEE. The CDR3 DNA reads as TGTGCCAGCAGCGTAGCCCCCACCGGGGAGCTGTTTTTT. Its translation is CASSVAPTGELFF. Full variable domain (outside the CDR3, taken from reference TRBV9 and TRBJ2-2): DSGVTQTPKHLITATGQRVTLRCSPRSGDLSVYWYQQSLDQGLQFLIQYYNGEERAKGNILERFSAQQFPDLHSELNLSSLELGDSALYFCASSVAPTGELFFGEGSRLTVL.

The genes are TRBV27 and TRBJ2-5, with 11 bases that match TRBD2. V lost 6 bases, J lost 4 bases, and 7 bases stayed unmatched. CDR1 and CDR2 (germline): MNHEY, SMNVEV (reference sequence). The CDR3 extends over 15 amino acids. The CDR3 spells CASRGLAERSETQYF. The CDR3 DNA follows: TGTGCCAGCAGGGGACTAGCGGAAAGATCAGAGACCCAGTACTTC.

The chain is built from TRBV28 and TRBJ2-1; the D is unclear. Trimming removed 0 bases from V and 7 bases from J, with 10 bases in between. Germline CDR1 is MDHEN and CDR2 is SYDVKM. CDR3 length: 14 amino acids. CDR3 protein: CASSLWIDLNEQFF. The CDR3 nucleotides are TGTGCCAGCAGTTTATGGATCGATTTAAATGAGCAGTTCTTC.

V gene TRBV27 combines with J gene TRBJ2-3, with 8 bases fitting TRBD2. The junction had 7 bases not matched to a gene; V was cut back by 5 bases and J by 0 bases. CDR3 length equals 16 residues. Per germline, CDR1 MNHEY and CDR2 SMNVEV (reference sequence). The CDR3 protein is CASSRRPSGSTDTQYF. The CDR3 region has the DNA TGTGCCAGCAGTCGGCGACCTAGCGGGAGCACAGATACGCAGTATTTT.

V gene TRBV29-1 combines with J gene TRBJ1-4; the match to TRBD1 covers 7 bases. Germline CDR1 is SQVTM and CDR2 is ANQGSEA. Trimming removed 8 bases from V and 8 bases from J; junction bases left unmatched: 8. CDR3 size: 12 residues. The CDR3 DNA is TGCAGCACCTCGACAGGGAACGAAAAACTGTTTTTT. As protein: CSTSTGNEKLFF.

The CDR3 region has the DNA TGTGCCAGTAGTATAGCCCGGGGGTTTCAAGAGACCCAGTACTTC. It translates to CASSIARGFQETQYF. The J gene is TRBJ2-5, the V gene TRBV19, with D possibly TRBD2 on 6 matching bases. V shed 1 base and J shed 2 bases, with 11 bases lying between them. The CDR3 spans 15 residues. CDR1 LNHDA and CDR2 SQIVND come from the germline V gene (reference sequence).